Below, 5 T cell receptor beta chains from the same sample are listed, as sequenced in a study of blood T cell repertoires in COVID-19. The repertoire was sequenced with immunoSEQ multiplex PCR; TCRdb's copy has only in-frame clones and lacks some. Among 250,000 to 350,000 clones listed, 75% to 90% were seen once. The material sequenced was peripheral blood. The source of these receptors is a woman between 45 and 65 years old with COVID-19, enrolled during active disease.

Written as DNA, the CDR3 is TGTGCCATCAGTGTGTCGACAGGGGTATCTGGCTACACCTTC. Its translation: CAISVSTGVSGYTF. The V gene is TRBV10-3, the J gene TRBJ1-2, with 8 bases identical to TRBD1. Germline CDR1 ENHRY, CDR2 SYGVKD. J gave up 7 bases and V 4 bases, and 8 bases lay outside the gene matches. CDR3 length: 14 residues.

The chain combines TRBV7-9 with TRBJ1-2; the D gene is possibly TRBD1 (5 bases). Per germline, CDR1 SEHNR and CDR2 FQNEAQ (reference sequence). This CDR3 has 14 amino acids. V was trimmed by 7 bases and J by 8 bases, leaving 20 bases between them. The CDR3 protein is CASIPGVSPKGYTF. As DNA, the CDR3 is TGTGCCAGCATCCCGGGGGTCAGTCCGAAGGGCTACACCTTC.

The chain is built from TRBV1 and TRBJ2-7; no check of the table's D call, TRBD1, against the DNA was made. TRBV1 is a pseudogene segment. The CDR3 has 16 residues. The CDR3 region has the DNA TGCACCAGCAGCCTGCCGCAGGTCCTCATCTCCTACGAGCAGTACTTC. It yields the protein CTSSLPQVLISYEQYF.

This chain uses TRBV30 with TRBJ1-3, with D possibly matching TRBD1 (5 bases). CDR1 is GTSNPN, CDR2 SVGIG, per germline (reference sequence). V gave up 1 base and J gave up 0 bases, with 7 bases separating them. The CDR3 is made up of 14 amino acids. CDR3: CAWSGQGSGNTIYF. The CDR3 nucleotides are TGTGCCTGGAGTGGGCAGGGCTCTGGAAACACCATATATTTT.

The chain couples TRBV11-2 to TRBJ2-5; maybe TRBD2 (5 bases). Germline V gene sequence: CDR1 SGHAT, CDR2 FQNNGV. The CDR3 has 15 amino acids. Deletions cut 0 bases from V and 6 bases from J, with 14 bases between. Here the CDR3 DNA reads TGTGCCAGCAGCTTAGATCGGGGTGGCAAACAGACCCAGTACTTC. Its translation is CASSLDRGGKQTQYF. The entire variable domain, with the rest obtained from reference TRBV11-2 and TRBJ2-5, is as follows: EAGVAQSPRYKIIEKRQSVAFWCNPISGHATLYWYQQILGQGPKLLIQFQNNGVVDDSQLPKDRFSAERLKGVDSTLKIQPAKLEDSAVYLCASSLDRGGKQTQYFGPGTRLLVL.